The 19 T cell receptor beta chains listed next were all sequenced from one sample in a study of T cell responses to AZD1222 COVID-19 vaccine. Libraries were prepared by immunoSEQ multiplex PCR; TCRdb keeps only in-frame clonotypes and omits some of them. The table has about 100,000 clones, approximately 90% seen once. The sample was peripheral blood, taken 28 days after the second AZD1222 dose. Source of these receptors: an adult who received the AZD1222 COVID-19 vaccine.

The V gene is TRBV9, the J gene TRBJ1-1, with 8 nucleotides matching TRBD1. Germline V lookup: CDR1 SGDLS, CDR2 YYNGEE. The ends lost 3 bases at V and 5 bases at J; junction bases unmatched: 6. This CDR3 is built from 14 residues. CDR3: CASSAGTGGTEAFF. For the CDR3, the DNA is TGTGCCAGCAGCGCCGGGACAGGAGGGACTGAAGCTTTCTTT. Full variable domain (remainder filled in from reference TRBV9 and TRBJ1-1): DSGVTQTPKHLITATGQRVTLRCSPRSGDLSVYWYQQSLDQGLQFLIQYYNGEERAKGNILERFSAQQFPDLHSELNLSSLELGDSALYFCASSAGTGGTEAFFGQGTRLTVV.

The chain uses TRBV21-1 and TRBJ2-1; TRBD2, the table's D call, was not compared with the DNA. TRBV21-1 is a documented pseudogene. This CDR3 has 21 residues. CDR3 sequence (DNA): TGTGCCAGCAGCAAAGTGAGGGTGGGGACTAGCGGGAGATACTCCTACAATGAGCAGTTCTTC. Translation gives CASSKVRVGTSGRYSYNEQFF.

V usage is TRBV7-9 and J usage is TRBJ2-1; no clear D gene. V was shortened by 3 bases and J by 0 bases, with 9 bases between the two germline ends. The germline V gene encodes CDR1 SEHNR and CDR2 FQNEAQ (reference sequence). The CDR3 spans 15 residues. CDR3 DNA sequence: TGTGCCAGCAGCTTTACCTTAAGCTCCTACAATGAGCAGTTCTTC. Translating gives CASSFTLSSYNEQFF.

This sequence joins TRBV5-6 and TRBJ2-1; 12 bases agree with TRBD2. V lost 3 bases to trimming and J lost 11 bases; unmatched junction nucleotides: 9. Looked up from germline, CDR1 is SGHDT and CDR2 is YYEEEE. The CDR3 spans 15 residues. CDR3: CASSSWTSGIRQQFF. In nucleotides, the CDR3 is TGTGCCAGCAGCTCATGGACTAGCGGGATCCGACAGCAGTTCTTC.

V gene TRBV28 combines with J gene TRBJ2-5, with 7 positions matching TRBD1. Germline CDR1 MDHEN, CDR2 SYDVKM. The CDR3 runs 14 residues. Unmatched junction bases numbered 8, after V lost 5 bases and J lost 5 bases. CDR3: CASSPMTGRETQYF. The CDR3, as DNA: TGTGCCAGCAGTCCAATGACAGGGCGGGAGACCCAGTACTTC.

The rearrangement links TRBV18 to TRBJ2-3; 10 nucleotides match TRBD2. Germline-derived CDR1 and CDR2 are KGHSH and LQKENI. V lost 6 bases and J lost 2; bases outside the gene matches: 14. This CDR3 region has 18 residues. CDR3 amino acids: CASSRAVAGGGTTDTQYF. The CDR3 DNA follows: TGTGCCAGCTCCCGGGCGGTAGCGGGAGGAGGAACCACAGATACGCAGTATTTT.

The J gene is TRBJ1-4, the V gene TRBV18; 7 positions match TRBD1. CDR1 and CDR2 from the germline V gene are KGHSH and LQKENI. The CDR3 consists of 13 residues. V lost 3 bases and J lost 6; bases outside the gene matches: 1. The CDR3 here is CASSPGQDEKLFF. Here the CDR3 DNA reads TGTGCCAGCTCACCCGGACAGGATGAAAAACTGTTTTTT.

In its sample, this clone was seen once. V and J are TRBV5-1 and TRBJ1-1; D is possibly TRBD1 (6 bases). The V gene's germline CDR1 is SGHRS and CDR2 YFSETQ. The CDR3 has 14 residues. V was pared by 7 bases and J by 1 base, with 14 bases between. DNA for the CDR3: TGCGCCAGCTGTTCCGGGACACCGAACACTGAAGCTTTCTTT. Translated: CASCSGTPNTEAFF.

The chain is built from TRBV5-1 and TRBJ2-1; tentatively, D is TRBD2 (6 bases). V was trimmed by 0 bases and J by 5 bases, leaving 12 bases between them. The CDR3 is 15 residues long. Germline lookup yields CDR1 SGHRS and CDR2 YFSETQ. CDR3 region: CASSLGAGSNNEQFF. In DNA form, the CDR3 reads TGCGCCAGCAGCTTGGGCGCCGGGAGTAACAATGAGCAGTTCTTC.

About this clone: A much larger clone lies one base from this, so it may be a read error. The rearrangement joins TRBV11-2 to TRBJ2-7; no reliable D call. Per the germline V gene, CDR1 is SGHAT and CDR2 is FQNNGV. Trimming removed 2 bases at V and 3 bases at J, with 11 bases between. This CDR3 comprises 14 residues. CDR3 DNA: TGTGCCAGCAGCTTATTTGGTTCCTTCTACGAGCAGTACTTC. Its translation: CASSLFGSFYEQYF.

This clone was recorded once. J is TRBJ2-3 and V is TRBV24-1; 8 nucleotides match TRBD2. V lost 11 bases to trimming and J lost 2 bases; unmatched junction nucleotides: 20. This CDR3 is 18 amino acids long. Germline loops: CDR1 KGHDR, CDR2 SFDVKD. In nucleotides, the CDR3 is TGTGCCATATCCTCTGGGCGAGGCGGGAGGCCCACCACAGATACGCAGTATTTT. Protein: CAISSGRGGRPTTDTQYF.

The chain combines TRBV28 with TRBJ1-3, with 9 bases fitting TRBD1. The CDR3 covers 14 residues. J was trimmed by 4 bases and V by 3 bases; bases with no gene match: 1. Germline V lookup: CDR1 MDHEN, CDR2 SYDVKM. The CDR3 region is CASSLDRGGNTIYF. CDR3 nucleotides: TGTGCCAGCAGTTTGGACAGGGGAGGAAACACCATATATTTT.

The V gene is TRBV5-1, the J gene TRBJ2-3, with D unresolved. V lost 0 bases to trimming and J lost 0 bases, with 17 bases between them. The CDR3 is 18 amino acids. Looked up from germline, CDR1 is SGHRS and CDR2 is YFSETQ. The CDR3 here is CASSLVLAALTSTDTQYF. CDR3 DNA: TGCGCCAGCAGCTTGGTATTGGCAGCTCTGACTAGCACAGATACGCAGTATTTT.

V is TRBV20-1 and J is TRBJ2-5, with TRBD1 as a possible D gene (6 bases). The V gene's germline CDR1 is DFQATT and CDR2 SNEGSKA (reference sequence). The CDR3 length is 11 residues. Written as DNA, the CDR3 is TGCAGCCAGGGGAAGGGGGAGACCCAGTACTTC. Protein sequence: CSQGKGETQYF.

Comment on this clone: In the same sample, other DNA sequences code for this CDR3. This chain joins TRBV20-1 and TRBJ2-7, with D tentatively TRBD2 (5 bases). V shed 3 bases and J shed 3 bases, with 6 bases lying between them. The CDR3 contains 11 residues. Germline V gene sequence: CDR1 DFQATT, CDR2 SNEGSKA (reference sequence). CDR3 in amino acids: CSARGDYEQYF. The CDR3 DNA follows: TGCAGTGCTAGGGGAGACTACGAGCAGTACTTC.

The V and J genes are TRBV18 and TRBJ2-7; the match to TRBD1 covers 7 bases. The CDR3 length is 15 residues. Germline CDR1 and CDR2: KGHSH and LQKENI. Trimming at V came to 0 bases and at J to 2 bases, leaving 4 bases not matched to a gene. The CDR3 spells CASSPPDRSPYEQYF. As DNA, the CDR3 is TGTGCCAGCTCACCACCGGACAGGTCTCCCTACGAGCAGTACTTC.

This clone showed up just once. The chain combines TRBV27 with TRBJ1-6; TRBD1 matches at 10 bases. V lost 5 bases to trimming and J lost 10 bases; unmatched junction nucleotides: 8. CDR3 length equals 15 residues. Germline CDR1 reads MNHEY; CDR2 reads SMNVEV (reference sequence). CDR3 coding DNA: TGTGCCAGCAGTAGGACCGGGACAGGGGACTCACCCCTCCACTTT. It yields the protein CASSRTGTGDSPLHF.

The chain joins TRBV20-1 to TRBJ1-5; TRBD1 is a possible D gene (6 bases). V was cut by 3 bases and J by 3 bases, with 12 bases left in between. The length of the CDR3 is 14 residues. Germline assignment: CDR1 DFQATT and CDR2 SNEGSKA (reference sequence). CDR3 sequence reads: CSASSGGFNQPQHF. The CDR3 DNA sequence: TGCAGTGCTAGTAGCGGGGGCTTCAATCAGCCCCAGCATTTT.

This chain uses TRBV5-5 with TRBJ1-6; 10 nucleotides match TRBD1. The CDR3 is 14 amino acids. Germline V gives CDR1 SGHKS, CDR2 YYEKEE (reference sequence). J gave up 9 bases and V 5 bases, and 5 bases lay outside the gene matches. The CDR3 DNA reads TGTGCCAGCAGTTTTGGGACAGGGGTTTCACCCCTCCACTTT. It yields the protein CASSFGTGVSPLHF.